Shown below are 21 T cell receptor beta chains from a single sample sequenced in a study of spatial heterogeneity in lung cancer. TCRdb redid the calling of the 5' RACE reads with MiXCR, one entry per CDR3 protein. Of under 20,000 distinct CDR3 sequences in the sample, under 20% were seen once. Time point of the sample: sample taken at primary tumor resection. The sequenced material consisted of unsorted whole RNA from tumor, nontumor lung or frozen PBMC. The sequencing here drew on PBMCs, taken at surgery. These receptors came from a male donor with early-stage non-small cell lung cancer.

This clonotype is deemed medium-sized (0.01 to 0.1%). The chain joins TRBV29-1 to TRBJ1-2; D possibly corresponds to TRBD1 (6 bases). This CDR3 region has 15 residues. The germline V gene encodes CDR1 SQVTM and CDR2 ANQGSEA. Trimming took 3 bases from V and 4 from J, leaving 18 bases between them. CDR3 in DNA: TGCAGCGTTGATGGGGGCACGGGCGGTCTCTATGGCTACACCTTC. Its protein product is CSVDGGTGGLYGYTF.

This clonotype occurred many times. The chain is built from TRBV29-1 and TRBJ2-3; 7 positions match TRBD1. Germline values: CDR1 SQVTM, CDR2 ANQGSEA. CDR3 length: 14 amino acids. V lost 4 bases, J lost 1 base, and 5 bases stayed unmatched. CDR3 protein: CSVAGGLGTDTQYF. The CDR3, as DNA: TGCAGCGTTGCAGGGGGATTGGGCACAGATACGCAGTATTTT.

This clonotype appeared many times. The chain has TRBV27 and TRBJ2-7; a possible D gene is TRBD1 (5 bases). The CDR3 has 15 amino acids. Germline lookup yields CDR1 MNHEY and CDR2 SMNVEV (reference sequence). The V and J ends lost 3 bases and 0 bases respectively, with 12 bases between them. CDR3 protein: CASSFSPGLSYEQYF. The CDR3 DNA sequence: TGTGCCAGCAGTTTTTCCCCAGGGCTCTCCTACGAGCAGTACTTC.

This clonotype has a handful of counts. The CDR3 nucleotides are TGCAGTGCTAGAGGAGGGTCTCTGGGTGAGCAGTTCTTC. Protein product: CSARGGSLGEQFF. The rearrangement uses TRBV20-1 and TRBJ2-1; TRBD2 might be the D (5 bases). CDR3 length equals 13 residues. V was shortened by 1 base and J by 9 bases, with 13 bases between the two germline ends. Germline CDR1 is DFQATT and CDR2 is SNEGSKA (reference sequence).

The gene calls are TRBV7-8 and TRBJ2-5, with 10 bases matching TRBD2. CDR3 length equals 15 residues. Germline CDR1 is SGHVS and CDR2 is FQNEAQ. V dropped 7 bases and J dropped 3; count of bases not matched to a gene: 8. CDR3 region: CASTSVGLAEETQYF. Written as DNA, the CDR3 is TGTGCCAGCACCTCAGTAGGACTAGCGGAAGAGACCCAGTACTTC.

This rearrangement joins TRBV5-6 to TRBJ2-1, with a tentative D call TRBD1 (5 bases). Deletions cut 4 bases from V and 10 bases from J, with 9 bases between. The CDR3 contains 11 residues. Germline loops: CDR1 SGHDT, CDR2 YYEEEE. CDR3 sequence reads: CASSGAGEQFF. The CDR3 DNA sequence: TGTGCCAGCAGCGGGGCAGGGGAGCAGTTCTTC.

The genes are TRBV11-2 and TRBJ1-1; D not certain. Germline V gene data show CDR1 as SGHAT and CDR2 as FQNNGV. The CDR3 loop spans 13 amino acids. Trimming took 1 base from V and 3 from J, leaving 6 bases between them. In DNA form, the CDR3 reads TGTGCCAGCAGCTTAGCTACTTACACTGAAGCTTTCTTT. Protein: CASSLATYTEAFF.

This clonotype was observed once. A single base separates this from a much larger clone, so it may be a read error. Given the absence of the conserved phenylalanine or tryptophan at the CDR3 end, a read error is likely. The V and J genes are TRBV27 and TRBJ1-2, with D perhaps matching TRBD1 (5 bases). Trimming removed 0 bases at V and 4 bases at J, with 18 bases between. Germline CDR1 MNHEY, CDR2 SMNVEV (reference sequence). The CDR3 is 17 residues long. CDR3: CASSLSTAGIESYGYTY. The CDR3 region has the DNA TGTGCCAGCAGTTTATCGACGGCAGGGATTGAGAGCTATGGCTACACCTAC.

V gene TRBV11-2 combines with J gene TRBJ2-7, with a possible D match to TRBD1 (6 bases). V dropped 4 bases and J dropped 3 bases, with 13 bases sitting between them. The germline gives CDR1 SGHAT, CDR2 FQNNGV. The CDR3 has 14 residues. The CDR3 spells CASSSIQGFYEQYF. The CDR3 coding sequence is TGTGCCAGCAGCTCGATACAGGGATTCTACGAGCAGTACTTC.

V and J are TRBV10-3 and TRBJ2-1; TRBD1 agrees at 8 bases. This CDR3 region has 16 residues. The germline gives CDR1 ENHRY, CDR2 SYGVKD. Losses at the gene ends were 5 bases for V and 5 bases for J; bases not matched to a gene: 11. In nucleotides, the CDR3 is TGTGCCATCAGTCGCCCACAGGGGGAGGTAAACAATGAGCAGTTCTTC. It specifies CAISRPQGEVNNEQFF.

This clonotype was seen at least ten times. The CDR3 here is CASAGQGDTEAFF. The CDR3 bases are TGTGCCAGCGCGGGACAGGGGGACACTGAAGCTTTCTTT. The chain joins TRBV18 to TRBJ1-1; 11 nucleotides agree with TRBD1. The CDR3 length is 13 residues. Germline CDR1 KGHSH, CDR2 LQKENI. Losses at the gene ends were 8 bases for V and 3 bases for J; bases not matched to a gene: 2. The full variable domain, completed using reference TRBV18 and TRBJ1-1, is NAGVMQNPRHLVRRRGQEARLRCSPMKGHSHVYWYRQLPEEGLKFMVYLQKENIIDESGMPKERFSAEFPKEGPSILRIQQVVRGDSAAYFCASAGQGDTEAFFGQGTRLTVV.

The DNA of the CDR3 is TGCAGCGTTGGGGACGGGGGATATGGCTACACCTTC. This encodes CSVGDGGYGYTF. The chain uses TRBV29-1 and TRBJ1-2; weak D call: TRBD1 (5 bases). Germline V lookup: CDR1 SQVTM, CDR2 ANQGSEA. Trimming left V 4 bases short and J 5 bases short, with 11 bases between. CDR3 length: 12 amino acids.

Here the CDR3 DNA reads TGTGCCAGCACCCGGGACCCTGAAGGCTACACCTTC. This sequence encodes CASTRDPEGYTF. The genes are TRBV12-3 or TRBV12-4 and TRBJ1-2; D is perhaps TRBD1 (5 bases). The CDR3 totals 12 residues. V was trimmed by 7 bases and J by 8 bases, leaving 14 bases between them.

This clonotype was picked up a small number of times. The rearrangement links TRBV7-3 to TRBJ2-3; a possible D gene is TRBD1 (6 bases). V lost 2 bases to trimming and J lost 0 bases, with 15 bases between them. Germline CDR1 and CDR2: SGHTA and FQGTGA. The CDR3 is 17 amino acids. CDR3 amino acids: CASSLGGGPPSTDTQYF. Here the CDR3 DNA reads TGTGCCAGCAGCTTAGGTGGGGGCCCCCCAAGCACAGATACGCAGTATTTT.

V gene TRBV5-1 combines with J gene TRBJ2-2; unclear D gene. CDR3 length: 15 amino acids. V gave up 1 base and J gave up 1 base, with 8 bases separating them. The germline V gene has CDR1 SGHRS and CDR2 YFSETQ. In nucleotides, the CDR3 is TGCGCCAGCAGCTTGTTACAGATGAACACCGGGGAGCTGTTTTTT. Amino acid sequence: CASSLLQMNTGELFF.

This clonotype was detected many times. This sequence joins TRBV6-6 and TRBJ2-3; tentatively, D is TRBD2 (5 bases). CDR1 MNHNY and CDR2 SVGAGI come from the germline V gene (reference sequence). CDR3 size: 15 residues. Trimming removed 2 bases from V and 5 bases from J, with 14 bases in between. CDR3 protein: CASSYQAVLEDTQYF. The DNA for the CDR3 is TGTGCCAGCAGTTACCAAGCGGTTTTAGAAGATACGCAGTATTTT.

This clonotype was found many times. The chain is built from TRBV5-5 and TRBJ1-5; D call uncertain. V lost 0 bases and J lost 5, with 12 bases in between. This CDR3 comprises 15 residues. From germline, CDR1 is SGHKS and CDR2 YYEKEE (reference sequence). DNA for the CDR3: TGTGCCAGCAGCTTGGTCGGGCATGAAGATCAGCCCCAGCATTTT. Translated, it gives CASSLVGHEDQPQHF.

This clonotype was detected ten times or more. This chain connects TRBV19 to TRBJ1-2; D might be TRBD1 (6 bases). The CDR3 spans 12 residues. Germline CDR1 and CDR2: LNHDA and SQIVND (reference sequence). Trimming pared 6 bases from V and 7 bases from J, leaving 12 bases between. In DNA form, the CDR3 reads TGTGCCAGTAGAAAACAGGGAGGTGGCTACACCTTC. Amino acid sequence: CASRKQGGGYTF.

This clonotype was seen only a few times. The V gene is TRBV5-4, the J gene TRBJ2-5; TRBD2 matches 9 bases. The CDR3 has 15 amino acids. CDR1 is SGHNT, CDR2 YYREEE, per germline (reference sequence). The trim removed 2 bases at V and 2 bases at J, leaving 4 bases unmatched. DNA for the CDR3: TGTGCCAGCAGCTTTGGCGGGGGGGGGCAAGAGACCCAGTACTTC. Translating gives CASSFGGGGQETQYF.

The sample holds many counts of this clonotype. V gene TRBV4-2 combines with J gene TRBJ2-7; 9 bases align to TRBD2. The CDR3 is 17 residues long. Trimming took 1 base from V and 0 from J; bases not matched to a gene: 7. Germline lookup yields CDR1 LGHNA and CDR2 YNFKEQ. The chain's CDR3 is CASSQGSSGDPSYEQYF. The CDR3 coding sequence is TGTGCCAGCAGCCAAGGTTCTAGCGGGGACCCCTCCTACGAGCAGTACTTC.

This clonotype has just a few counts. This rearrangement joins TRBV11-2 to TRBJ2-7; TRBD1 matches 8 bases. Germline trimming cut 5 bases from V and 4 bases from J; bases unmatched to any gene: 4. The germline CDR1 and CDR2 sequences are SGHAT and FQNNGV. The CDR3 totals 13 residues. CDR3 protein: CASSLGQVYEQYF. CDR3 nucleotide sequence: TGTGCCAGCAGCCTGGGACAGGTATACGAGCAGTACTTC.